The 14 T cell receptor beta chains below were found in one sample sequenced in a study of cytomegalovirus exposure and HLA in healthy donors. PCR used 60 Vbeta primers and 13 Jbeta primers. TCRdb's table, derived via immunoSEQ multiplex PCR, lists solely in-frame clones and lacks some. The sample holds about 98,000 clones; about 81% are singletons and the top ten take approximately 1.4%. The sample comprised PBMCs. The receptors stem from a man aged 35 to 55 in good health and CMV-seronegative.

The rearrangement uses TRBV5-6 and TRBJ1-1; D remains ambiguous. Germline V gene sequence: CDR1 SGHDT, CDR2 YYEEEE. V lost 0 bases and J 7 bases, leaving 13 bases between the germline ends. This CDR3 has 14 amino acids. CDR3 sequence (DNA): TGTGCCAGCAGCTTGGAACGGGGAACAAATGAAGCTTTCTTT. Translation: CASSLERGTNEAFF.

The chain couples TRBV19 to TRBJ1-2, with a possible D match to TRBD1 (5 bases). Germline V lookup: CDR1 LNHDA, CDR2 SQIVND (reference sequence). V was clipped by 6 bases and J by 0 bases, with 20 bases between them. The CDR3 sequence is 17 residues long. DNA for the CDR3: TGTGCCAGTAGGCGCGGCCTGGGGGGACCTACTAACTATGGCTACACCTTC. Its translation: CASRRGLGGPTNYGYTF.

V usage is TRBV9 and J usage is TRBJ1-2; D is perhaps TRBD1 (6 bases). This CDR3 is 16 amino acids long. Germline V lookup: CDR1 SGDLS, CDR2 YYNGEE. V shed 4 bases and J shed 1 base, with 17 bases lying between them. CDR3 sequence: CASSTQPGQVNYGYTF. As DNA, the CDR3 is TGTGCCAGCAGCACGCAACCGGGACAAGTTAACTATGGCTACACCTTC.

CDR3 loop: CASSLRGTGTDTQYF. The CDR3 coding sequence is TGTGCCAGCAGCCTACGGGGTACCGGGACAGATACGCAGTATTTT. V usage is TRBV5-4 and J usage is TRBJ2-3; a weak D match, TRBD2 (5 bases). CDR3 length equals 15 residues. The ends were cut back, 4 bases at V and 3 bases at J, with 15 bases in the middle. The germline V gene has CDR1 SGHNT and CDR2 YYREEE (reference sequence).

V usage is TRBV6-6 and J usage is TRBJ1-3; possibly TRBD1 for D (5 bases). The V end was cut by 0 bases, the J end by 7 bases, with 10 bases between. The V gene's germline CDR1 is MNHNY and CDR2 SVGAGI (reference sequence). This CDR3 region has 14 residues. CDR3 nucleotides: TGTGCCAGCAGTTACTCCAGGGATGTCAACACCATATATTTT. It yields the protein CASSYSRDVNTIYF.

This sequence joins TRBV27 and TRBJ2-1; TRBD2 might be the D (7 bases). The V and J ends lost 3 bases and 2 bases respectively, with 14 bases between them. The CDR3 runs 16 residues. Germline V gene lookup returns CDR1 MNHEY and CDR2 SMNVEV (reference sequence). The CDR3 here is CASSLRGGGAYNEQFF. The CDR3 DNA sequence: TGTGCCAGCAGTTTGAGGGGCGGGGGCGCCTACAATGAGCAGTTCTTC.

The rearrangement links TRBV2 to TRBJ1-5; unclear D gene. The CDR3 extends over 14 amino acids. In germline, CDR1 is SNHLY, CDR2 FYNNEI. V was pared by 6 bases and J by 2 bases, with 11 bases between. CDR3 in DNA: TGTGCCAGCAGGGCCCTGGCGGGCAATCAGCCCCAGCATTTT. Its translation: CASRALAGNQPQHF.

The rearrangement joins TRBV2 to TRBJ2-2; 7 bases line up with TRBD2. After removal of 8 bases from V and 0 bases from J, the junction contained 12 bases not matched to a gene. Per germline, CDR1 SNHLY and CDR2 FYNNEI. This CDR3 comprises 17 residues. CDR3 coding DNA: TGTGCCAGCTCCAGGATGGATAGCGGGCCGAACACCGGGGAGCTGTTTTTT. Encoded protein: CASSRMDSGPNTGELFF.

The J gene is TRBJ2-7, the V gene TRBV5-1; 12 nucleotides agree with TRBD2. CDR3 size: 15 residues. Trimming took 4 bases from V and 4 from J; bases not matched to a gene: 6. Germline V lookup: CDR1 SGHRS, CDR2 YFSETQ. The CDR3 coding sequence is TGCGCCAGCAGCCCAACTAGCGGGGGGAGGTACGAGCAGTACTTC. Encoded protein: CASSPTSGGRYEQYF.

The chain joins TRBV2 to TRBJ2-2; 9 nucleotides agree with TRBD1. Germline CDR1 is SNHLY and CDR2 is FYNNEI. There are 14 residues in the CDR3. V trimming: 8 bases; J trimming: 4 bases; junction bases outside the gene matches: 5. CDR3 coding DNA: TGTGCCAGCTGTACAGGGGGCTTCACCGGGGAGCTGTTTTTT. This translates into CASCTGGFTGELFF.

The rearrangement joins TRBV7-2 to TRBJ2-3, with 11 positions matching TRBD1. In germline, CDR1 is SGHTA, CDR2 FQGNSA. V lost 8 bases, J lost 8 bases, and 12 bases stayed unmatched. This CDR3 region has 15 residues. CDR3 in amino acids: CASSSGTGGLGTQYF. The DNA of the CDR3 is TGTGCCAGCTCCTCCGGGACAGGGGGTTTGGGTACGCAGTATTTT.

J is TRBJ2-1 and V is TRBV5-5; the match to TRBD2 covers 13 bases. The V gene's germline CDR1 is SGHKS and CDR2 YYEKEE (reference sequence). With 1 base clipped from V and 0 bases from J, the junction kept 4 bases outside the gene matches. This CDR3 comprises 18 residues. The CDR3, as DNA: TGTGCCAGCAGCTTGACTAGCGGGGGGGCCGGCTCCTACAATGAGCAGTTCTTC. This sequence encodes CASSLTSGGAGSYNEQFF.

J is TRBJ2-5 and V is TRBV30; D is possibly TRBD2 (5 bases). Germline V lookup: CDR1 GTSNPN, CDR2 SVGIG (reference sequence). V lost 6 bases, J lost 5 bases, and 13 bases lay in between. This CDR3 region has 12 residues. CDR3 DNA sequence: TGTGCCTGTAACAGCGGTGGGGAGACCCAGTACTTC. Translation: CACNSGGETQYF.

This clone came up once. This chain joins TRBV5-1 and TRBJ2-5; D call uncertain. This CDR3 is 13 amino acids long. Germline V gene sequence: CDR1 SGHRS, CDR2 YFSETQ. V was clipped by 0 bases and J by 2 bases, with 5 bases between them. Here the CDR3 reads CASSLVRQETQYF. DNA of the CDR3: TGCGCCAGCAGCTTGGTTAGACAAGAGACCCAGTACTTC.